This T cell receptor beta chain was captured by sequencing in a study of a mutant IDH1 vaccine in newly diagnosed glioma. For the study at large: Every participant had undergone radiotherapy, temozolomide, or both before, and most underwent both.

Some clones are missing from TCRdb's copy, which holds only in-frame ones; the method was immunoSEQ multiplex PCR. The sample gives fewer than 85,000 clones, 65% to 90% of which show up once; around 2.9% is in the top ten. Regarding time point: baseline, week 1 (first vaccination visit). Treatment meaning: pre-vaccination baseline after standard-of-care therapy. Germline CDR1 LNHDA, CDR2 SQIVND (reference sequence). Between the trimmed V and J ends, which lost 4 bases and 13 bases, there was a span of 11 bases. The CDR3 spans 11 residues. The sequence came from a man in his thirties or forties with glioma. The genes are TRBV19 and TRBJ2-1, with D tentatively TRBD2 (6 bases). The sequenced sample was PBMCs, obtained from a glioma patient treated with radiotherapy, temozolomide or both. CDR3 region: CASSTRLGQFF. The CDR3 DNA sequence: TGTGCCAGTAGTACCCGACTAGGACAGTTCTTC.